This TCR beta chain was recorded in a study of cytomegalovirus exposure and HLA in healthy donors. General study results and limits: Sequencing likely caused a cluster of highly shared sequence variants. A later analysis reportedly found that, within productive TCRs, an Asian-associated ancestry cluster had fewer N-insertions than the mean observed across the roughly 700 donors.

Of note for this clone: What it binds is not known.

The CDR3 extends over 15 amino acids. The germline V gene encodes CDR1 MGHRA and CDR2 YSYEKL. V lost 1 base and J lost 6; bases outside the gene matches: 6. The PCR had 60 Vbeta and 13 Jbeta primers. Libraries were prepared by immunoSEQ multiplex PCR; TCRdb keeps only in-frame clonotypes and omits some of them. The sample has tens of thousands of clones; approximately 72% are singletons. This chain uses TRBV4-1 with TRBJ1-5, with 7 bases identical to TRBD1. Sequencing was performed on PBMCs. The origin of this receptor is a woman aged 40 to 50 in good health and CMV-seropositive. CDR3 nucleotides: TGCGCCAGCAGCCAAGTTACAGGGGAGGCTCAGCCCCAGCATTTT. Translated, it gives CASSQVTGEAQPQHF.